This is a list of T cell receptor beta chains from one sample in a study of cytomegalovirus exposure and HLA in healthy donors. Data came from immunoSEQ multiplex PCR; TCRdb stores just in-frame clones and leaves some out. The repertoire holds 150,000 to 200,000 clones, about 64% seen once, with roughly 1.4% in the top ten. Sample: PBMCs. All receptors derive from a man between 50 and 59 years old in good health and CMV-seronegative. CDR3s leave out the opening cysteine and the closing phenylalanine or tryptophan.

J	V	CDR3
TRBJ1-2	TRBV14	ASSQYPSREDYT
TRBJ2-7	TRBV5-5	ASSVDRGRYEQY
TRBJ1-4	TRBV6-1	ASSVGPSGEKLF
TRBJ1-2	TRBV7-9	ASSPGTAFNYGYT
TRBJ2-2	TRBV29-1	SAPGGYGDTGELF
TRBJ1-2	TRBV27	ASSLPGDGYT
TRBJ2-1	TRBV5-1	ASRQGQGTYNEQF
TRBJ2-3	TRBV5-1	ASSWPPLAGVGTDTQY
TRBJ2-1	TRBV5-8	ASSYLDRTHTYNEQF
TRBJ2-2	TRBV6-5	ASSYDLADTGELF
TRBJ2-7	TRBV7-8	ASSLELAGGLEQY
TRBJ1-1	TRBV29-1	SVEDPGRGMNTEAF
TRBJ1-1	TRBV5-4	ASSPGGWNTEAF
TRBJ2-2	TRBV6-6	ASSYPRQVNTGELF
TRBJ1-2	TRBV4-1	ASSQHSGEGYT
TRBJ2-7	TRBV11-2	ASSLEPGEPGEQY
-	TRBV5-1	ASSFRDSLPYEQY